The sequence of this T cell receptor beta chain was determined in a study of CD8 T cells in Susac syndrome. General observations from the study: By the study's own acknowledgment, its TCR sequencing and HLA analysis included relatively few individuals.

Of note for this clonotype: The target antigen is unknown.

CDR1 and CDR2 (germline): MNHEY, SMNVEV (reference sequence). CDR3 size: 13 residues. V lost 2 bases and J lost 8, with 9 bases in between. Reverse transcription used roughly 0.45 to 1 ug RNA and random hexamers. The immunoSEQ assay covered 54 Vbeta and 13 Jbeta segments for CDR3. MiXCR was run by TCRdb on the immunoSEQ multiplex PCR reads, yielding one entry per CDR3 protein. The repertoire consists of over 150,000 distinct CDR3 sequences, with roughly 92% occurring once and the leading ten covering around 0.097%. Sequencing of TCR beta covered CD8+ and CD4+ T cells obtained from blood. Each multiple sclerosis control was a treatment-naive patient with relapsing-remitting disease that was either stable or active.

The sequencing sample was made of CD4+ T cells from PBMCs. V gene TRBV27 combines with J gene TRBJ2-2; TRBD2 might be the D (5 bases). This TCR was recovered from a human donor with multiple sclerosis. In DNA, the CDR3 is TGTGCCAGCAGTTTAGGACGGGGAGGGGAGCTGTTTTTT. It translates to CASSLGRGGELFF.